The table lists the clone carrying this TCR beta chain with a few counts. TCRdb re-called the RT-PCR reads through MiXCR, storing one row per CDR3 protein. The table shows 560,000 or so distinct CDR3 sequences, with less than 8% occurring only once. After removal of 5 bases from V and 0 bases from J, the junction contained 16 bases not matched to a gene. This CDR3 is 18 amino acids long. Germline V gene data show CDR1 as DFQATT and CDR2 as SNEGSKA (reference sequence). These data belong to a study of response to subunit inactivated influenza vaccine. This TCR derives from a man between 50 and 69 years old who received an inactivated influenza vaccine. Sequencing was performed on PBMCs from blood, taken roughly 24 months after vaccination. The rearrangement uses TRBV20-1 and TRBJ1-3, with 7 bases that match TRBD1. The CDR3 nucleotides read TGCAGTGCTCGGCCCCAAACTCGACAGGGCCTCTCTGGAAACACCATATATTTT. It yields the protein CSARPQTRQGLSGNTIYF.